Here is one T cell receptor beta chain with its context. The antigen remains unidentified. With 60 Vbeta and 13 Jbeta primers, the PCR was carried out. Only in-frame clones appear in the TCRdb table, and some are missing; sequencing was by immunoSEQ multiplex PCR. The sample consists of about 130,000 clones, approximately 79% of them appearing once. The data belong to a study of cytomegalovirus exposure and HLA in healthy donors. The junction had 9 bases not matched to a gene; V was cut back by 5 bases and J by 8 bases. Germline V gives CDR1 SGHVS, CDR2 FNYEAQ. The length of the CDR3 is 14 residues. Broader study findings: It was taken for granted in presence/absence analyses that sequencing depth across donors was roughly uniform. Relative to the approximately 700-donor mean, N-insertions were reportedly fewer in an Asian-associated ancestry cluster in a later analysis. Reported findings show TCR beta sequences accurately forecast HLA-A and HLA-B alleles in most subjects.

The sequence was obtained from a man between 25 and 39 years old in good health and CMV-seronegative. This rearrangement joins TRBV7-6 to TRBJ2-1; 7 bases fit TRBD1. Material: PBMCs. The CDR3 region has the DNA TGTGCCAGCAGCCAGTTGACAGGGCTCGATGAGCAGTTCTTC. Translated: CASSQLTGLDEQFF.